This T cell receptor beta chain was recorded in a study of blood T cell repertoires in COVID-19. Looking at the study overall: The United States, Italy and Spain were the sources of the acute and convalescent COVID-19 samples. From T cells, B-cell-depleted T cells, or PBMCs came the material, which was cDNA or gDNA.

This CDR3 has 13 amino acids. V lost 5 bases to trimming and J lost 6 bases, with 11 bases between them. Germline V lookup: CDR1 LGHDT, CDR2 YNNKEL (reference sequence). Clones were sequenced by immunoSEQ multiplex PCR, and TCRdb holds only the in-frame ones, with some missing. The sample consists of around 320,000 clones, almost 85% of them appearing once. The V call is TRBV3-1 (or the pseudogene TRBV3-2), the J call TRBJ1-5; D possibly corresponds to TRBD1 (6 bases). This TCR was sampled from a human donor in a cohort sampled during active COVID-19. The sample taken for sequencing was peripheral blood. This chain's CDR3 is CASSYLQGQPQHF. DNA of the CDR3: TGTGCCAGCAGCTACTTACAGGGTCAGCCCCAGCATTTT.